Listed here is a single T cell receptor beta chain. Its antigen target is currently unknown. There are no base qualities to consult, and no much larger clone falls within one base. The CDR3 goes from the cysteine to the phenylalanine over 14 residues. CDR3 DNA is the only sequence kept; it has 42 bases, read in frame from the first base. V lost 2 bases and J lost 7 bases; the stretch between them is 12 bases long. From the germline V gene, CDR1 is MDHEN and CDR2 is SYDVKM. Amplification of TRB CDR3 regions from genomic DNA was performed at survey-level depth using the immunoSEQ two-step multiplex PCR. Each PCR was spiked with synthetic inline TR CDR3 controls spanning all V-J pairings to estimate template counts and remove amplification bias. Reads went through processing to reduce amplification and sequencing bias, and quantification was done against synthetic TR CDR3 analogs. The original pipeline was this. Raw data were processed in ImmunoSEQ Analyzer, with out-of-frame sequences and CDR3s containing stop codons removed, and genes were named according to IMGT nomenclature. Normalized Shannon entropy, defined as 1 minus Pielou's evenness, was used to summarize repertoire diversity. TRB sequences were treated as identical only when sharing V gene, J gene and CDR3. Public PML clonotypes were defined as CDR3s shared by two or more PML-onset samples but absent from earlier samples, from controls, and from public databases. CDR3 amino acid composition by position was analyzed with Skylign using the observed count method. TCRdb provides this immuneACCESS table in a form limited to in-frame rearrangements. Some clones are lacking; in checked studies, under half of them reflect an unresolved V gene, and why the rest are absent is not known. V and J calls and clone size are copied from that table; D and trimming were computed from the DNA. The sample table records 30,000 or so clones; 85% to 90% of these occur just once. The top ten clones comprise approximately 1.2% of the sample.

The source of the sample is a study of multiple sclerosis patients with progressive multifocal leukoencephalopathy (dated by TCRdb to between 2018 and 2021). With respect to the entire study: Peripheral T and B cells were examined in MS patients who went on to develop PML (4 under natalizumab, 1 after alemtuzumab) as well as in treated patients who did not. Longitudinal follow-up was performed in two natalizumab-treated patients who later developed PML, from before therapy through 6 and 12 months to PML onset. The study aimed to detect JC virus-specific or public T-cell expansions arising at the time of PML onset.

According to the study, the label for this sample's time point signals: 12 to 13 months of natalizumab therapy. Taken with the paper, the label for treatment or condition translates to: on natalizumab therapy at sampling. The controls were 4 to 6 MS patients treated with natalizumab who did not develop PML and who were sampled longitudinally. All listed patients had previously received interferon beta, and all PML patients were female. T1 and T2 blood samples were collected at 6 and 12 months of natalizumab therapy, respectively. Ficoll-Hypaque density gradient centrifugation was used to isolate peripheral blood mononuclear cells. Results the study describes overall, beyond this receptor: TRB clones with frequency above 0.5% were observed only in PML patients, but the clones expanded at PML onset were found to be already present before and during natalizumab therapy. When PML developed, no shared TRBV or TRBJ gene usage and no preferred TRBV-TRBJ pairings were found. Analysis was restricted to peripheral blood, although for natalizumab-associated PML, cerebrospinal fluid or brain lymphocytes might be more informative. Most PML patients had lower normalized Shannon entropy, suggesting less diverse TRB repertoires, while values in the natalizumab-treated controls sat near 1. Because of the small, descriptive cohort, whether findings reflect JC virus infection or general immunocompromise remained unclear.

The input for sequencing was PBMCs, taken from a patient treated with natalizumab. The clonotype was recovered from a human donor with multiple sclerosis. The chain joins TRBV28 to TRBJ1-5; perhaps TRBD1 is the D gene, with 5 bases matching. In nucleotide form, the sequence is TGTGCCAGCAGTTTACAGGGTTTTAAGCAGCCCCAGCATTTT. Its protein product is CASSLQGFKQPQHF.